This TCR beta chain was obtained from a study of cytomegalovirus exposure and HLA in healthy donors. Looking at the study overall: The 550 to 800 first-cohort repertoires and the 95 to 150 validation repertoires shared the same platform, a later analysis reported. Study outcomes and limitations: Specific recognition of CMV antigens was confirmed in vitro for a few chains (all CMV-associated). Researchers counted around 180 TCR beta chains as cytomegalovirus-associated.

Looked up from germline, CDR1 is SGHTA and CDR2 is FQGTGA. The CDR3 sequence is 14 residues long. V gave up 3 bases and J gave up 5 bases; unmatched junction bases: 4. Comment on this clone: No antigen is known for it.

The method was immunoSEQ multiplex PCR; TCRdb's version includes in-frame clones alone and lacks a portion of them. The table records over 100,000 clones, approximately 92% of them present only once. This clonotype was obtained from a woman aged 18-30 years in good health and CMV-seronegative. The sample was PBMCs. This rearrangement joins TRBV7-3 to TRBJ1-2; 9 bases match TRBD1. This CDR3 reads CASSFTGGAYGYTF. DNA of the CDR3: TGTGCCAGCAGCTTCACAGGGGGCGCGTATGGCTACACCTTC.